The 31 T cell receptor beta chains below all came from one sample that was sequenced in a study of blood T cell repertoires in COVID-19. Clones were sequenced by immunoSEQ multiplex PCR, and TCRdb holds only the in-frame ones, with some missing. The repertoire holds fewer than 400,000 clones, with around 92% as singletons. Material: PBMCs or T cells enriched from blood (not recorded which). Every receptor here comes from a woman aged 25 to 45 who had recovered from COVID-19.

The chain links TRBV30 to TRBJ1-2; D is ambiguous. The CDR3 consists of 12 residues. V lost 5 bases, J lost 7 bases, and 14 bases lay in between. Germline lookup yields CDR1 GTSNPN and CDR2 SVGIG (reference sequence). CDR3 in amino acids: CAWWREVGGYTF. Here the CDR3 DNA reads TGTGCCTGGTGGAGGGAAGTGGGTGGCTACACCTTC.

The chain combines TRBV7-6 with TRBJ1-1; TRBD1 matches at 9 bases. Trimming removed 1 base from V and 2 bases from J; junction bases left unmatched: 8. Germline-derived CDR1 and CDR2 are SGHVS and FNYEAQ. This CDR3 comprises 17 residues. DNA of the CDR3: TGTGCCAGCAGCTTAGACAGGACAGGGGAGGGTAACACTGAAGCTTTCTTT. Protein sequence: CASSLDRTGEGNTEAFF.

CDR3 region: CASSEGLVAEQYF. CDR3 coding DNA: TGCGCCAGCAGTGAAGGACTAGTGGCCGAGCAGTACTTC. This chain joins TRBV10-2 and TRBJ2-7, with 7 nucleotides matching TRBD2. The CDR3 covers 13 residues. The trim removed 3 bases at V and 6 bases at J, leaving 5 bases unmatched. Germline CDR1 reads WSHSY; CDR2 reads SAAADI.

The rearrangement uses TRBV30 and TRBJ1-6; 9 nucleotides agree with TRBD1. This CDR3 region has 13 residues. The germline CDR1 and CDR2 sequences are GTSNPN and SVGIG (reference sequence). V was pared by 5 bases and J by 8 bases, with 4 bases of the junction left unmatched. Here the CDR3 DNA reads TGTGCCTGGGGGGGACAGGGATATTCACCCCTCCACTTT. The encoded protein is CAWGGQGYSPLHF.

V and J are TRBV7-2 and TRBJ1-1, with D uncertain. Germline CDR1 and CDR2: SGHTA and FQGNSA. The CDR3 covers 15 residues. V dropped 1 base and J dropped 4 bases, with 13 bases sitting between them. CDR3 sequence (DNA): TGTGCCAGCAGCTTAGGCTCGGGGATAGGCACTGAAGCTTTCTTT. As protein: CASSLGSGIGTEAFF.

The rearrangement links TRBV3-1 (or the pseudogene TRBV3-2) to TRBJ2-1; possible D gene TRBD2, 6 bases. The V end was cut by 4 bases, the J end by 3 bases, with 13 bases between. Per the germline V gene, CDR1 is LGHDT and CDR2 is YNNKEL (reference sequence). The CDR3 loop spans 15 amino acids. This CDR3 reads CASSRRDFFYNEQFF. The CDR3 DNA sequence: TGTGCCAGCAGCCGCCGGGACTTTTTCTACAATGAGCAGTTCTTC.

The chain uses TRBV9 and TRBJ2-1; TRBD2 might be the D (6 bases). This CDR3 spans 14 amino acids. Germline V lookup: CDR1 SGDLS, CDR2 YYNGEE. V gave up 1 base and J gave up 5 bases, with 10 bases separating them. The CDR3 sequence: CASSVSLAHNEQFF. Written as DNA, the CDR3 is TGTGCCAGCAGCGTATCCCTAGCGCACAATGAGCAGTTCTTC.

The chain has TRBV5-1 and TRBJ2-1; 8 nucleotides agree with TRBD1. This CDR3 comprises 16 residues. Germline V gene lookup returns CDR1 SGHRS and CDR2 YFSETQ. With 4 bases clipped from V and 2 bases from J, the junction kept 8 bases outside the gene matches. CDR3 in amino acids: CASSRQGAGTYNEQFF. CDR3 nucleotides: TGCGCCAGCAGCCGCCAGGGGGCGGGGACCTACAATGAGCAGTTCTTC.

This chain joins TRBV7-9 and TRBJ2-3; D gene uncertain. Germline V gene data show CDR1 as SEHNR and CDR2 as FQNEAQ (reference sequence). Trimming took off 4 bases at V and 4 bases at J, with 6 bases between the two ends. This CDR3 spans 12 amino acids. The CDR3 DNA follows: TGTGCCAGCAGCTGGTTAGCAGATACGCAGTATTTT. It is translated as CASSWLADTQYF.

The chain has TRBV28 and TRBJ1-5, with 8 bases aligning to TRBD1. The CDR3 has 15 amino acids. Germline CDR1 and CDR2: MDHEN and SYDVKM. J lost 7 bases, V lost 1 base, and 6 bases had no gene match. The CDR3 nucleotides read TGTGCCAGCAGTTTATCCCACCGACAGGGGCAGCCCCAGCATTTT. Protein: CASSLSHRQGQPQHF.

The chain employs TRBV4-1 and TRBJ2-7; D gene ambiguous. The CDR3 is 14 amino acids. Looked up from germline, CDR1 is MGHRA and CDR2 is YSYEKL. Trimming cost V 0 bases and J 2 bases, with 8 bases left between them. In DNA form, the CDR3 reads TGCGCCAGCAGCCAAGACCCGGGTACCTACGAGCAGTACTTC. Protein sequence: CASSQDPGTYEQYF.

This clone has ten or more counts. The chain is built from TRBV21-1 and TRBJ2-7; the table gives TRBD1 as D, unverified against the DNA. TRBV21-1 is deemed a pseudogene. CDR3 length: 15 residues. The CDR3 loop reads CASNLETGSTYEQYF. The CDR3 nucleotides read TGTGCCAGCAACTTGGAGACAGGGTCTACCTACGAGCAGTACTTC.

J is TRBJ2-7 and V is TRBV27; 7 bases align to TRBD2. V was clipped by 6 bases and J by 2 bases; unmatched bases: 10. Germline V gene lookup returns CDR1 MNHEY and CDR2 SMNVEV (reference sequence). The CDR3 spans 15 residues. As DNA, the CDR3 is TGTGCCAGCAGCCCACTAGCGCAGGGAACCTACGAGCAGTACTTC. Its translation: CASSPLAQGTYEQYF.

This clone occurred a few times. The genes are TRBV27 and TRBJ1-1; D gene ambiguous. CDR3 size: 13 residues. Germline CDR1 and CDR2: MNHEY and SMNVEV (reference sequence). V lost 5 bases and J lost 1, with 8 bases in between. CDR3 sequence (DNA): TGTGCCAGCAGTAACATTGGGAACACTGAAGCTTTCTTT. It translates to CASSNIGNTEAFF.

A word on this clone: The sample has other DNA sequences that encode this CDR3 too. The CDR3 loop reads CASSLGQTSGKETQYF. The CDR3, as DNA: TGTGCCAGCAGCCTGGGACAGACTAGCGGGAAAGAGACCCAGTACTTC. This chain uses TRBV11-2 with TRBJ2-5, with TRBD2 matching 11 bases. The length of the CDR3 is 16 residues. V was clipped by 5 bases and J by 3 bases; unmatched bases: 8. Looked up from germline, CDR1 is SGHAT and CDR2 is FQNNGV. Together with reference TRBV11-2 and TRBJ2-5, the CDR3 gives the full variable domain: EAGVAQSPRYKIIEKRQSVAFWCNPISGHATLYWYQQILGQGPKLLIQFQNNGVVDDSQLPKDRFSAERLKGVDSTLKIQPAKLEDSAVYLCASSLGQTSGKETQYFGPGTRLLVL.

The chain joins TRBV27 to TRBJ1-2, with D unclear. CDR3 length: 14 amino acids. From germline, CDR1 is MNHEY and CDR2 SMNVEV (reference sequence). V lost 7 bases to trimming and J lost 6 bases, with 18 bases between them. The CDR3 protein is CASTPAGSEDGYTF. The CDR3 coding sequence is TGTGCCAGCACCCCGGCGGGGTCGGAGGATGGCTACACCTTC.

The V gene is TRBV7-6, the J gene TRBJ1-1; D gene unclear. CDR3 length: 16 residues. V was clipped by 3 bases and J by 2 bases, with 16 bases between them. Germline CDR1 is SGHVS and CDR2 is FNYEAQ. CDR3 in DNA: TGTGCCAGCAGCTTTGCGGGGAGGATGACAAACACTGAAGCTTTCTTT. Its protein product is CASSFAGRMTNTEAFF.

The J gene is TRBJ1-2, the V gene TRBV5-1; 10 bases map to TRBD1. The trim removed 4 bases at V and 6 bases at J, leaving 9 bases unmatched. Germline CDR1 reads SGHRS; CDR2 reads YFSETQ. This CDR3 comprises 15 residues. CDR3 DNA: TGCGCCAGCAGCCCAGGATCCGGGACAGGGGATGGCTACACCTTC. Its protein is CASSPGSGTGDGYTF.

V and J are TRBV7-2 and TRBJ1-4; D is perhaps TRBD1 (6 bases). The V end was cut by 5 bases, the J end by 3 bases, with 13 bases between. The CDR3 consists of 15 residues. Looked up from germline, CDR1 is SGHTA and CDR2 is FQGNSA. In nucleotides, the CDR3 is TGTGCCAGCAGCCGTACAGGGTCAGCTAATGAAAAACTGTTTTTT. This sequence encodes CASSRTGSANEKLFF.

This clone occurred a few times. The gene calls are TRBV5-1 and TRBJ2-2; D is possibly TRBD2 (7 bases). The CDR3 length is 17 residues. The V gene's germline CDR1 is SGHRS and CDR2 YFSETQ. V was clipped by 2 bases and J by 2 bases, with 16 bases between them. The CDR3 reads CASSLGHRGANTGELFF. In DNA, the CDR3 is TGCGCCAGCAGCTTAGGCCACCGGGGGGCAAACACCGGGGAGCTGTTTTTT.

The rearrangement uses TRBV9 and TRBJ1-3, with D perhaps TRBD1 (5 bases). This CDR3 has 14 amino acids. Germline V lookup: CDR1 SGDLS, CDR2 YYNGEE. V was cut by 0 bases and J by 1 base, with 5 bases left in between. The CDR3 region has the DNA TGTGCCAGCAGCGTAGAGGGGTCTGGAAACACCATATATTTT. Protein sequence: CASSVEGSGNTIYF. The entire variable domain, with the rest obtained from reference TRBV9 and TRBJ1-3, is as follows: DSGVTQTPKHLITATGQRVTLRCSPRSGDLSVYWYQQSLDQGLQFLIQYYNGEERAKGNILERFSAQQFPDLHSELNLSSLELGDSALYFCASSVEGSGNTIYFGEGSWLTVV.

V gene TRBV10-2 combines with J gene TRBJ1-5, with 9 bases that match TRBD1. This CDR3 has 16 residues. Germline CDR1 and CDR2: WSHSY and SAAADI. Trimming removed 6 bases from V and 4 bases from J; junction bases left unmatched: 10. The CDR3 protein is CASSAHGQGLNQPQHF. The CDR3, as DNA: TGCGCCAGCAGCGCCCATGGACAGGGGCTAAATCAGCCCCAGCATTTT.

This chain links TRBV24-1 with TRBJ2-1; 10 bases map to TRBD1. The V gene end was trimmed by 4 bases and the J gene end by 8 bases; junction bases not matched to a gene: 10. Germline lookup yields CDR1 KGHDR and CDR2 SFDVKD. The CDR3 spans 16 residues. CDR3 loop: CATSETGQGQVDEQFF. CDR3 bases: TGTGCCACCAGTGAGACGGGACAGGGGCAAGTTGATGAGCAGTTCTTC.

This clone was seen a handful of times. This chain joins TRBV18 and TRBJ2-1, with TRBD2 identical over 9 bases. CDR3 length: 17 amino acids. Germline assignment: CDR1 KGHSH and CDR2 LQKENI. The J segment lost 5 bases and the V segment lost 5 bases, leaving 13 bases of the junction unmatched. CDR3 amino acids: CASSESSGKKQDNEQFF. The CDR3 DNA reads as TGTGCCAGCTCAGAGTCTAGCGGGAAGAAACAGGACAATGAGCAGTTCTTC.

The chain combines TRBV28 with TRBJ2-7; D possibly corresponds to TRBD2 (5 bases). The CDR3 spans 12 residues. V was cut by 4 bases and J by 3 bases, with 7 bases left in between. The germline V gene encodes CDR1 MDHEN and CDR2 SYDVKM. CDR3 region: CASSSRGYEQYF. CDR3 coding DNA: TGTGCCAGCAGTTCCCGGGGCTACGAGCAGTACTTC.

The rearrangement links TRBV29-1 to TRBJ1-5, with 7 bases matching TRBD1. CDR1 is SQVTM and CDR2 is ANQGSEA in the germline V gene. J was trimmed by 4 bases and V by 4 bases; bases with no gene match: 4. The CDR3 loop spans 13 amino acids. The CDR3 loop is CSVAGTDNQPQHF. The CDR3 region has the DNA TGCAGCGTTGCAGGGACAGATAATCAGCCCCAGCATTTT.

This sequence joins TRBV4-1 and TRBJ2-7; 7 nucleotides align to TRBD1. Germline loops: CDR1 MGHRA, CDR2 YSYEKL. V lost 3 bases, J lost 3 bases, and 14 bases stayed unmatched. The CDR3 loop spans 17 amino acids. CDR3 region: CASSQTPLGAGGYEQYF. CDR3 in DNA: TGCGCCAGCAGCCAGACGCCGCTGGGTGCAGGGGGCTACGAGCAGTACTTC.

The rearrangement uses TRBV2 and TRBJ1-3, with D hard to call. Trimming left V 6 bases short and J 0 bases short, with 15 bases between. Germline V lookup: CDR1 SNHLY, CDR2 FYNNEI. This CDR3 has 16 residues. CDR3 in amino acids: CASRNRELGSGNTIYF. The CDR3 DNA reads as TGTGCCAGCAGAAACCGGGAACTAGGCTCTGGAAACACCATATATTTT.

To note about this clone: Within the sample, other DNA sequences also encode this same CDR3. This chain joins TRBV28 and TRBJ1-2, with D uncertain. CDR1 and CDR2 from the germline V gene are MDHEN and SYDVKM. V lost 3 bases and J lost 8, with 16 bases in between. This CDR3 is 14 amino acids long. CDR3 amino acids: CASSFSPGRGGYTF. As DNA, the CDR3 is TGTGCCAGCAGTTTCTCCCCGGGGAGAGGGGGCTACACCTTC.

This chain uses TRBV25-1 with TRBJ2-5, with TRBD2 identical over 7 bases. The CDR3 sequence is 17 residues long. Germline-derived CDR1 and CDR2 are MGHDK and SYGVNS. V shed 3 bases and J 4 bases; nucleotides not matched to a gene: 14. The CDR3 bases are TGTGCCAGCAGTGAGTCAAAGGGGCTAGCGGTAGGAGAGACCCAGTACTTC. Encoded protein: CASSESKGLAVGETQYF.

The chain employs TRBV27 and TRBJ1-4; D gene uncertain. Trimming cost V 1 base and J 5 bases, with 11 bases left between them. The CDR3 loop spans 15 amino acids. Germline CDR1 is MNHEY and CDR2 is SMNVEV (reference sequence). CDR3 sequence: CASSLYLGGNEKLFF. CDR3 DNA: TGTGCCAGCAGTTTATATCTCGGAGGAAATGAAAAACTGTTTTTT.